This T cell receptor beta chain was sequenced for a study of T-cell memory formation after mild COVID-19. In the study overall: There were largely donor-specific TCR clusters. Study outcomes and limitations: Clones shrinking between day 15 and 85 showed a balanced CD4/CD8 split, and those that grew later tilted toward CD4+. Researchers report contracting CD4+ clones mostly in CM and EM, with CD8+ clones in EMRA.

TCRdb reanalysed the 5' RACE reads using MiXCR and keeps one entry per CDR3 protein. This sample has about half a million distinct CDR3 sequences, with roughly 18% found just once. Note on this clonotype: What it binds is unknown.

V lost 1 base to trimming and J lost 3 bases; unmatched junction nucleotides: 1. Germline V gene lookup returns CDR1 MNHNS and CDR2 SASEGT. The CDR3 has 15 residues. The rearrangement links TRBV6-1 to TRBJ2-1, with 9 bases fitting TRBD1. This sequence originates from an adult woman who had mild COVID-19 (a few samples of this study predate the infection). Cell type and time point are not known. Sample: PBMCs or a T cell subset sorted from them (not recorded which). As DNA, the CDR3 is TGTGCCAGCAGTGAAGAGACAGGGGGCTACAATGAGCAGTTCTTC. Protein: CASSEETGGYNEQFF.